The 3 T cell receptor beta chains reported below all come from one sample, sequenced in a study of blood T cells in healthy people across ages. With a J-beta primer mix and a sample-barcoded 5' primer, a second PCR ran about 7 to 12 cycles. TCRdb called the 5' RACE reads again in MiXCR, with one record for every CDR3 protein. This sample has about a million distinct CDR3 sequences, with roughly 50% found just once. Sequenced material: blood. Source of these receptors: a woman aged 60-70 years in good health.

The gene calls are TRBV29-1 and TRBJ2-3; 7 nucleotides line up with TRBD1. Trimming removed 5 bases from V and 3 bases from J; junction bases left unmatched: 5. The CDR3 loop spans 13 amino acids. Germline CDR1 is SQVTM and CDR2 is ANQGSEA. CDR3 residues: CSVTGDGTDTQYF. CDR3 bases: TGCAGCGTTACAGGGGATGGGACAGATACGCAGTATTTT.

In this sample, this clonotype turned up a few times. The chain uses TRBV6-2 or TRBV6-3 and TRBJ2-7, with D perhaps matching TRBD1 (5 bases). The CDR3 contains 16 residues. From germline, CDR1 is MNHEY and CDR2 SVGEGT. V lost 2 bases and J 2 bases, leaving 16 bases between the germline ends. The CDR3 loop reads CASSYLFVRATYEQYF. The CDR3 nucleotides read TGTGCCAGCAGTTACCTGTTCGTCAGGGCAACCTACGAGCAGTACTTC.

This clonotype was seen a few times. V and J are TRBV4-1 and TRBJ2-5; TRBD2 matches 10 bases. The CDR3 is 16 amino acids. The V and J ends lost 4 bases and 6 bases, in that order; junction bases with no gene match: 11. From germline, CDR1 is MGHRA and CDR2 YSYEKL. CDR3 region: CASSLALSGRVKTQYF. The CDR3 DNA is TGCGCCAGCAGCCTGGCCCTCAGCGGGAGGGTCAAGACCCAGTACTTC.